The 6 T cell receptor beta chains presented below share a single source sample, sequenced in a study of blood T cell repertoires in COVID-19. The method was immunoSEQ multiplex PCR; TCRdb's version includes in-frame clones alone and lacks a portion of them. The table shows 60,000 or so clones, with about 78% occurring only once. Sequenced material: peripheral blood. These TCRs come from a human donor in a cohort sampled during active COVID-19.

The rearrangement uses TRBV7-3 and TRBJ2-7; TRBD1 matches at 9 bases. The trim removed 5 bases at V and 2 bases at J, leaving 7 bases unmatched. This CDR3 is 15 amino acids long. Germline V gene data show CDR1 as SGHTA and CDR2 as FQGTGA. The CDR3 protein is CASSLGTGSTYEQYF. CDR3 nucleotide sequence: TGTGCCAGCAGCCTCGGGACAGGGAGCACCTACGAGCAGTACTTC.

There are many counts of this clone. This chain uses TRBV7-9 with TRBJ2-5; TRBD2 might be the D (6 bases). Deletions cut 2 bases from V and 5 bases from J, with 18 bases between. The CDR3 covers 16 residues. From germline, CDR1 is SEHNR and CDR2 FQNEAQ (reference sequence). This CDR3 reads CASSLRVAGRGETQYF. CDR3 nucleotides: TGTGCCAGCAGCTTAAGGGTCGCGGGGCGCGGGGAGACCCAGTACTTC.

This chain connects TRBV6-5 to TRBJ1-4; D uncertain. CDR3 size: 14 residues. V shed 2 bases and J shed 8 bases, with 12 bases lying between them. Germline CDR1 reads MNHEY; CDR2 reads SVGAGI. The CDR3 DNA is TGTGCCAGCAGTTACCGGGAGGCTGGGGAAAAACTGTTTTTT. Translating it yields CASSYREAGEKLFF.

This sequence joins TRBV7-2 and TRBJ1-1, with D possibly TRBD1 on 5 matching bases. Trimming shortened V by 6 bases and J by 0 bases, and 8 bases separated the two germline ends. CDR1 and CDR2 (germline): SGHTA, FQGNSA. This CDR3 comprises 13 residues. CDR3 amino acids: CASRPGVNTEAFF. CDR3 in DNA: TGTGCCAGCAGACCGGGGGTGAACACTGAAGCTTTCTTT.

The gene calls are TRBV28 and TRBJ1-1; D is ambiguous. V gave up 2 bases and J gave up 3 bases, with 4 bases separating them. Germline assignment: CDR1 MDHEN and CDR2 SYDVKM. The CDR3 contains 12 residues. The chain's CDR3 is CASSLTDTEAFF. The CDR3 DNA sequence: TGTGCCAGCAGTTTAACGGACACTGAAGCTTTCTTT.

This chain uses TRBV7-9 with TRBJ2-5; TRBD2 might be the D (5 bases). CDR3 length equals 13 residues. The germline V gene has CDR1 SEHNR and CDR2 FQNEAQ (reference sequence). V was pared by 0 bases and J by 6 bases, with 8 bases between. The CDR3 DNA reads TGTGCCAGCAGCTTAGCAGGCGGGCAGACCCAGTACTTC. Protein: CASSLAGGQTQYF. The full variable domain, completed using reference TRBV7-9 and TRBJ2-5, is DTGVSQNPRHKITKRGQNVTFRCDPISEHNRLYWYRQTLGQGPEFLTYFQNEAQLEKSRLLSDRFSAERPKGSFSTLEIQRTEQGDSAMYLCASSLAGGQTQYFGPGTRLLVL.